A selection of T cell receptor beta chains follows, all from one sample in a study of regulatory T cells in long-lasting Graves disease. In TCRdb, the multiplex PCR reads were re-called with MiXCR into one record per CDR3 protein. The sample consists of some 440,000 distinct CDR3 sequences, around 21% of them appearing once. The material was peripheral blood mononuclear cells (PBMCs), obtained when the disease was refractory, from a patient treated with antithyroid drugs. These receptors were taken from a female donor with Graves disease. Both conserved end residues are part of each CDR3. A D gene is named only where the DNA matches it firmly. Rows give clone size only sometimes, using once, few, many, or a class for an expanded clone.

J gene | D gene | V gene | clone size | CDR3 DNA | CDR3 protein
TRBJ2-5 | TRBD2 | TRBV15 | many | TGTGCCACCAGCAGAGTTCTAGCGGGAGGTTGGGAGACCCAGTACTTC | CATSRVLAGGWETQYF
TRBJ2-7 | TRBD2 | TRBV9 | few | TGTGCTAGCGGGAGGGCCGAGTCCTACGAGCAGTACTTC | CASGRAESYEQYF
TRBJ1-5 | - | TRBV6-5 | - | TGTGCCAGCAGTTACTGGAAGAATCAGCCCCAGCATTTT | CASSYWKNQPQHF
TRBJ2-7 | TRBD2 | TRBV12-3/TRBV12-4 | many | TGTGCCAGTCAGACTAGCGGGAGCTCCTACGAGCAGTACTTC | CASQTSGSSYEQYF
TRBJ2-7 | - | TRBV7-2 | many | TGTGCCAGCTGGGGTTACGATAACTACGAGCAGTACTTC | CASWGYDNYEQYF
TRBJ2-2 | - | TRBV6-1 | - | TGTGCCAGCAGTCACCGCTCCACGGCCACCGGGGAGCTGTTTTTT | CASSHRSTATGELFF
TRBJ2-2 | - | TRBV19 | many | TGTGCCAGTTCGCCGGGACTCACGAACACCGGGGAGCTGTTTTTT | CASSPGLTNTGELFF
TRBJ1-6 | - | TRBV15 | - | TGTGCCACCAGCTCCCCCTTCGTCTCACCCCTCCACTTT | CATSSPFVSPLHF
TRBJ2-1 | - | TRBV12-3/TRBV12-4 | - | TGTGCCAGCAGTTACCGGGAGTACAATGAGCAGTTCTTC | CASSYREYNEQFF
TRBJ2-4 | - | TRBV4-3 | - | TGCGCCAGCAGCCAAAATCAAGTTCGGGACATTCAGTACTTC | CASSQNQVRDIQYF
TRBJ1-1 | - | TRBV2 | many | TGTGCCAGTGTAGGGGGGCCCATGAACACTGAAGCTTTCTTT | CASVGGPMNTEAFF
TRBJ1-3 | - | TRBV30 | few | TGTGCCTGCCGTTGGGTGAACTCTGGAAACACCATATATTTT | CACRWVNSGNTIYF
TRBJ1-1 | - | TRBV7-2 | many | TGTGCCAGCAGCATGGACACTGAAGCTTTCTTT | CASSMDTEAFF
TRBJ1-5 | - | TRBV5-6 | few | TGTGCCAGCAGCTTGGCCCTTCGGGGAAGGGGCGCAGGTACCCAGCATTTT | CASSLALRGRGAGTQHF
TRBJ2-7 | - | TRBV27 | - | TGTGCCAGCAGTTTATCCCTGGTGAGCGAGCAGTACTTC | CASSLSLVSEQYF
TRBJ2-2 | - | TRBV6-5 | - | TGTGCCAGCAGTTACGAGGGAGGACGGCTGAACACCGGGGAGCTGTTTTTT | CASSYEGGRLNTGELFF
TRBJ2-7 | TRBD2 | TRBV28 | many | TGTGCCAGCAGTCTTAGCGGGAGTCGCGACGAGCAGTACTTC | CASSLSGSRDEQYF
TRBJ1-2 | TRBD1 | TRBV30 | many | TGTGCCTGGAGCCCTCCGGACAGGGCCTGGGGCTACACCTTC | CAWSPPDRAWGYTF
TRBJ2-4 | TRBD1 | TRBV15 | many | TGTGCCACCAGCAGCATGACAGGGGGCAGGGACATTCAGTACTTC | CATSSMTGGRDIQYF
TRBJ1-5 | - | TRBV6-2/TRBV6-3 | - | TGTGCCAGCAGTTGGACAGAAGAGCCCCAGCATTTT | CASSWTEEPQHF
TRBJ2-7 | TRBD2 | TRBV5-4 | few | TGTGCCAGCAGCTTGGAGGGAGGTAGCGGGCGCTACGAGCAGTACTTC | CASSLEGGSGRYEQYF
TRBJ2-7 | TRBD2 | TRBV30 | few | TGTGCCTGGAGTGTGGCTAGCGGGAGTGTAAACGAGCAGTACTTC | CAWSVASGSVNEQYF
TRBJ1-6 | TRBD1 | TRBV5-1 | - | TGCGCCAGCAGCCCCTCCGGACAGGGGGCTAGCTCACCCCTCCACTTT | CASSPSGQGASSPLHF
TRBJ1-6 | - | TRBV28 | many | TGTGCCAGCAGTCCCTCGTATAATTCACCCCTCCACTTT | CASSPSYNSPLHF